The clone carrying this TCR beta chain was observed many times. The antigen is unknown. In germline, CDR1 is MNHNS, CDR2 SASEGT. V gave up 6 bases and J gave up 4 bases; unmatched junction bases: 9. This CDR3 spans 15 amino acids. This specimen comes from a study of T cell repertoires in cytomegalovirus infection. Study-level background: Based on public TCR beta signatures, there were indications of CMV infection and of a matching HLA type.

One entry per CDR3 protein results from TCRdb running MiXCR on the reads. Here the sample spans about 890,000 distinct CDR3 sequences, roughly a third being singletons. The chain couples TRBV6-1 to TRBJ2-5, with TRBD1 matching 9 bases. The clonotype was recovered from a human donor in good health (CMV status not recorded). Some clones in this sample may be carry-over from other donors' samples. This specimen consisted of cultured CD8+ T cells from PBMCs, obtained from culture after CMV antigen stimulation. DNA of the CDR3: TGTGCCAGCAGCACAAACAGGGGGCGCGTAGAGACCCAGTACTTC. Encoded protein: CASSTNRGRVETQYF.